This T cell receptor beta chain stems from a study of T cell responses to AZD1222 COVID-19 vaccine. Libraries were prepared by immunoSEQ multiplex PCR; TCRdb keeps only in-frame clonotypes and omits some of them. The sample holds 100,000 or so clones, approximately 90% seen once. The V and J ends lost 6 bases and 6 bases respectively, with 13 bases between them. This CDR3 is built from 13 residues. Germline CDR1 MDHEN, CDR2 SYDVKM. Findings and limits, study-wide: Clonal diversity was possibly underestimated, and white British individuals and females predominated among donors.

Concerning this clone itself: What it binds is unknown.

The TCR comes from an adult in good health. The sample here was peripheral blood, taken on day 0 of AZD1222 vaccination. The chain joins TRBV28 to TRBJ2-3, with D maybe TRBD1 (5 bases). The CDR3 region is CASSYMTVDTQYF. CDR3 sequence (DNA): TGTGCCAGCAGCTACATGACAGTCGATACGCAGTATTTT. Looking up the rest from reference TRBV28 and TRBJ2-3 gives the full variable domain: DVKVTQSSRYLVKRTGEKVFLECVQDMDHENMFWYRQDPGLGLRLIYFSYDVKMKEKGDIPEGYSVSREKKERFSLILESASTNQTSMYLCASSYMTVDTQYFGPGTRLTVL.